This is a list of T cell receptor beta chains from one sample in a study of T-cell reconstitution after alpha-beta-depleted transplantation in children. TCRdb re-analysed the PCR reads in MiXCR, keeping a single row per CDR3 protein. The sample lists about 600,000 distinct CDR3 sequences, more than 20% occurring once. The material sequenced was PBMCs, mostly from graft donor cells, taken 360 days after TCRalphabeta/CD19-depleted stem cell transplant. These receptors all stem from a boy in the first two years of life who had a stem cell transplant for acute myeloid leukemia, so the T cells may come from the graft donor. Both conserved end residues are trimmed from each CDR3.

v_gene: TRBV7-2; CDR3aa: ASSLGDIRGTEAF
v_gene: TRBV20-1; CDR3aa: SAKNDRVSAKGETQY
v_gene: TRBV29-1; CDR3aa: SVDVGGRLNEKLF
v_gene: TRBV11-2; CDR3aa: ASSLAGDSYEQY
v_gene: TRBV6-2/TRBV6-3; CDR3aa: ASSPYRAVVGQY
v_gene: TRBV12-3/TRBV12-4; CDR3aa: ASSFITGQENTGELF
v_gene: TRBV15; CDR3aa: ATSRDNQGGEAF
v_gene: TRBV5-5; CDR3aa: ATGLAGGNNEQF
v_gene: TRBV29-1; CDR3aa: SVVRVAGAYEQY
v_gene: TRBV6-5; CDR3aa: ASSWTGGETQY
v_gene: TRBV6-1; CDR3aa: ASSEDVKQF
v_gene: TRBV6-1; CDR3aa: ASRGRGDEQF
v_gene: TRBV7-9; CDR3aa: ASSSLGTGTYEQY
v_gene: TRBV28; CDR3aa: ASSFRGGTIDEQF
v_gene: TRBV7-2; CDR3aa: ASSLRVGASSYEQY
v_gene: TRBV15; CDR3aa: ATSKQANTEAF
v_gene: TRBV12-3/TRBV12-4; CDR3aa: ASSLSRQGTEAF
v_gene: TRBV25-1; CDR3aa: ASSEVGGKFNEQF
v_gene: TRBV7-3; CDR3aa: ASSPLSRDREKLAGELF
v_gene: TRBV7-2; CDR3aa: ASSLAWGGVETQY
v_gene: TRBV12-3/TRBV12-4; CDR3aa: ASSLVREGQPQH
v_gene: TRBV9; CDR3aa: ASSVEGSPLREQY
v_gene: TRBV15; CDR3aa: ATSRVGPSYEQY
v_gene: TRBV24-1; CDR3aa: ATSDLGGGNYEQY